A single TCR beta chain is shown here with its context. It lacks a known antigen. The CDR3 has 12 amino acids, counting the end cysteine and phenylalanine. The protein alone is recorded here. As encoded in the germline V gene (reference sequence), CDR1 is DFQATT while CDR2 is SNEGSKA. This entry belongs to a study of monozygotic twins with inflammatory bowel disease (dated by TCRdb to about 2019). Notes on the research overall: A total of some 30 monozygotic twin pairs were included in the full study, comprising nine German pairs (four IBD-concordant, five IBD-discordant) and 19 IBD-discordant Danish pairs. Disease-associated traits were sought mainly through comparisons between IBD patients and their genetically identical healthy co-twins within discordant pairs. Each individual had, on average, about 151 000 unique TCRalpha sequences and 181 000 unique TCRbeta sequences available for analysis.

Library preparation was by 5' RACE. The input for every TCR library was 3,500 to 4,000 ng of total RNA. cDNA was synthesized with SMARTScribe reverse transcriptase in eight separate reactions per sample. During cDNA synthesis, unique molecular identifiers containing a 6-nucleotide sample barcode were introduced by template switching. Amplification of TCRalpha and TCRbeta cDNA involved two nested PCRs of approximately 16 and 10 cycles, and each PCR was followed by bead purification. Before amplification, the cDNA was treated with uracil DNA-glycosylase and purified using the QIAquick PCR purification kit. The second PCR was the step at which Illumina TruSeq-compatible adapters and sample-specific barcodes were added. TapeStation and Qubit were used to check library quality and concentration, and about 5 ng of each library was pooled. Pooled libraries were sequenced on an Illumina HiSeq2500 single-index Rapid Run with 2 x 100 bp reads and custom sequencing primers. The published analysis was carried out like this. PCR and sequencing errors were corrected by UMI-based consensus assembly using MiGEC version 1.2.6. MiXCR version 2.1.1 was used to carry out V(D)J alignment, clonotype assembly and CDR3 extraction. Gene usage, clonotype sharing and MAIT/NKT TCR abundance were normalised by analysing the top 1000, 10 000 and 20 000 clonotypes per sample. After downsampling to 27 000 UMIs, diversity was calculated as the inverse Simpson index using the vegan R package. Paired Mann-Whitney U tests were applied to discordant twin pairs, with Benjamini-Hochberg correction for multiple testing. The reads, reprocessed by TCRdb, yield one row per CDR3 protein sequence and no DNA. The V and J calls here are based on TCRdb, not the publication. The table for this sample shows around 400,000 distinct CDR3 sequences. The ten largest clones capture 2% to 2.5% of the sample.

From each donor, an approximately 2.5 ml peripheral blood sample was drawn into PAXgene tubes and stored at -80 degrees C. Without any T cell sorting, total RNA was extracted from whole blood using the PAXgene blood miRNA kit on an automated QIAcube. Peripheral blood from monozygotic twin pairs who were concordant or discordant for inflammatory bowel disease underwent deep TCRalpha and TCRbeta repertoire profiling using unique molecular barcoding. For every twin pair, smoking habits were documented, and each individual was categorised as a current, former or never smoker. The research as a whole found: Repertoire similarity did not differ between concordant and discordant twins, possibly due to limited statistical power. Measured by the inverse Simpson index, TCRbeta repertoire diversity was lower in IBD patients than in their healthy co-twins. Differing immunosuppressive treatments among patients may have added background noise and inter-individual variability to the repertoires. Compared with healthy twins, IBD patients shared fewer clonotypes with other individuals, and the difference was most pronounced in patients with signs of disease activity. Different T cell subtypes could not be distinguished in the analysis. No single strong signal or clonotype linked to IBD turned up in the results, so the idea that one exists was not supported.

The material sequenced was blood. The source of this sequence is a human donor with ulcerative colitis or Crohn's disease, or a healthy co-twin of an affected twin (not recorded which). This sequence uses TRBV20-1 and TRBJ2-3; checking the TCRdb D call of TRBD1 is not possible without DNA. The CDR3 corresponds to CSVRAGADTQYF.